This T cell receptor beta chain is from a study of blood T cell repertoires in COVID-19. In the study overall: Collection of acute and convalescent COVID-19 samples took place in the United States, Italy and Spain. The analysed material was cDNA or gDNA that came from T cells, B-cell-depleted T cells, or PBMCs.

Authors' methods: Amplification from reference gene primers served as the basis for estimated nucleated cell counts. The repertoire was sequenced with immunoSEQ multiplex PCR; TCRdb's copy has only in-frame clones and lacks some. That table supplies the V and J calls and clone size; D and trimming were determined from the DNA. Here the sample spans 200,000 to 250,000 clones, roughly four fifths being singletons. This clone was detected once. The CDR3 runs 15 residues. The germline CDR1 and CDR2 sequences are SGHDT and YYEEEE. Trimming took 0 bases from V and 8 from J, leaving 15 bases between them. The sequence was collected from a woman older than 75 with acute or convalescent COVID-19. The sequenced material came from peripheral blood. This rearrangement joins TRBV5-6 to TRBJ2-4; D may be TRBD2 (6 bases). CDR3 loop: CASSLVGGGSYIQYF. DNA for the CDR3: TGTGCCAGCAGCTTGGTGGGGGGTGGAAGTTACATTCAGTACTTC.